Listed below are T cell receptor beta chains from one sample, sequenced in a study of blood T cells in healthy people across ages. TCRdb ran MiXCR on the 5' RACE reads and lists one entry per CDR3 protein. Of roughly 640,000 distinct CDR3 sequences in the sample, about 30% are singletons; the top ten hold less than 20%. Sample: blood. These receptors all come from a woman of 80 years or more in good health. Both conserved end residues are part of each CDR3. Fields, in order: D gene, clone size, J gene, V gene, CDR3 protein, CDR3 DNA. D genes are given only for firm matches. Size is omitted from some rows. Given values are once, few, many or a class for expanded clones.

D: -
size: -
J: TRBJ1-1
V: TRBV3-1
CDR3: CASSQDWTERTAFF
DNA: TGTGCCAGCAGCCAAGATTGGACAGAACGAACGGCTTTCTTT

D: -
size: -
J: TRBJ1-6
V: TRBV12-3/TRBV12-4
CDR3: CASSRGPNNSPLHF
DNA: TGTGCCAGCAGTAGGGGACCCAATAATTCGCCCCTCCACTTT

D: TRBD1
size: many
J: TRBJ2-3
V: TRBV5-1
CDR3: CASSSGQGAQYF
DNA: TGCGCCAGCAGCTCCGGACAGGGCGCGCAGTATTTT

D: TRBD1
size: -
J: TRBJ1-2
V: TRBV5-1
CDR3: CASSRDRGQVGYTF
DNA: TGCGCCAGCAGCCGGGACAGGGGGCAAGTGGGCTACACCTTC

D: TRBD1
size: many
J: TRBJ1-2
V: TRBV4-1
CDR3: CASSQTTGDYYGYTF
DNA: TGCGCCAGCAGCCAGACGACAGGGGACTACTATGGCTACACCTTC

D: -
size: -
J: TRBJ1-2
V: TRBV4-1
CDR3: CASSLTTTTGGYGYTF
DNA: TGCGCCAGCAGCCTTACCACCACCACGGGGGGCTATGGCTACACCTTC

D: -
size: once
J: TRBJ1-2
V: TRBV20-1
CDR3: CSAPRGYGYIF
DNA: TGCAGTGCCCCCAGGGGCTATGGCTACATCTTC

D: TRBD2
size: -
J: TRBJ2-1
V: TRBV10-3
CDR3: CAISDPASGSSYNEQFF
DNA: TGTGCCATCAGTGACCCGGCTAGCGGCAGCTCCTACAATGAGCAGTTCTTC

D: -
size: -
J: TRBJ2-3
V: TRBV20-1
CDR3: CSAHKIWSRDARDTQYF
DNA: TGCAGTGCTCACAAAATCTGGTCTAGAGACGCACGAGATACGCAGTATTTT

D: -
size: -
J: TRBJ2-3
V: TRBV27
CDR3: CASSLYSSTDTQYF
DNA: TGTGCCAGCAGTTTATACAGTAGCACAGATACGCAGTATTTT

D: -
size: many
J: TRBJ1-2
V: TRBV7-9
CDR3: CASSSRKLANYGYTF
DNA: TGTGCCAGCAGCTCCAGGAAGCTGGCTAACTATGGCTACACCTTC

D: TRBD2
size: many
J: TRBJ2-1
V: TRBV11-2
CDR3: CASSLDVVAGGTYNEQFF
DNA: TGTGCCAGCAGCTTAGATGTCGTCGCGGGGGGTACCTACAATGAGCAGTTCTTC

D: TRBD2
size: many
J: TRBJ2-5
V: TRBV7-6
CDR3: CASSLGSGGAVTQYF
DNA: TGTGCCAGCAGCTTGGGTAGCGGGGGGGCAGTGACCCAGTACTTC

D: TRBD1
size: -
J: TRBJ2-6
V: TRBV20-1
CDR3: CSARDRGVSGANVLTF
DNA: TGCAGTGCTAGGGACAGGGGGGTCTCTGGGGCCAACGTCCTGACTTTC

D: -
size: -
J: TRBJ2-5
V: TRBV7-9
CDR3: CASSPPAWETQYF
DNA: TGTGCCAGCAGCCCCCCGGCATGGGAGACCCAGTACTTC

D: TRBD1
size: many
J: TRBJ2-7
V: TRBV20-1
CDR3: CSARVGDRGLRQYEQYF
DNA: TGCAGTGCTAGAGTTGGGGACAGGGGACTAAGACAGTACGAGCAGTACTTC

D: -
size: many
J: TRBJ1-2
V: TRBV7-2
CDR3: CASSPGTGYYGYTF
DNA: TGTGCCAGCAGCCCCGGGACGGGATACTATGGCTACACCTTC

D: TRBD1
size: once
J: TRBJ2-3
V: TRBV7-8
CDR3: CASSFRDRSTDTQYF
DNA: TGTGCCAGCAGCTTCCGGGACAGGTCCACAGATACGCAGTATTTT

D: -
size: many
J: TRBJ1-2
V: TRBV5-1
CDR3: CARSKEQGLNYGYTF
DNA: TGCGCCAGATCTAAAGAACAGGGCCTTAACTATGGCTACACCTTC

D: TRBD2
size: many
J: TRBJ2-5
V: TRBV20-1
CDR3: CSARVPSGVETQYF
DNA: TGCAGTGCTAGAGTTCCTAGCGGGGTGGAGACCCAGTACTTC

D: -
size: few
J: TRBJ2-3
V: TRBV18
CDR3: CASSPPGYTQYF
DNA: TGTGCCAGCTCACCACCCGGCTATACGCAGTATTTT

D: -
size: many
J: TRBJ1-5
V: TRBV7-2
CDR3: CASSLEGTAGGRPQHF
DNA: TGTGCCAGCAGCTTAGAGGGGACGGCCGGCGGTCGGCCCCAGCATTTT

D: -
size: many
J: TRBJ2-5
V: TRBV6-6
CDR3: CASSYGEERWGETQYF
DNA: TGTGCCAGCAGTTACGGCGAAGAGAGGTGGGGAGAGACCCAGTACTTC

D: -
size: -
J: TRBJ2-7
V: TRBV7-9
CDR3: CASSLSGRSEQYF
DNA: TGTGCCAGCAGCTTATCAGGCAGGTCCGAGCAGTACTTC

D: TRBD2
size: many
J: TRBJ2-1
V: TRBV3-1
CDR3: CASSPAGFTKNEQFF
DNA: TGTGCCAGCAGTCCAGCGGGATTTACGAAGAATGAGCAGTTCTTC

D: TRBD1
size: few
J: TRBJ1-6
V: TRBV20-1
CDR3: CSAMRFGQGSPLHF
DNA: TGCAGTGCTATGCGCTTTGGACAGGGGTCACCCCTCCACTTT

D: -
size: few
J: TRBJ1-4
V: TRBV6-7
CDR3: CASPKRRPLTTNEKLFF
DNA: TGTGCCAGCCCTAAACGGCGCCCCCTAACGACTAATGAAAAACTGTTTTTT

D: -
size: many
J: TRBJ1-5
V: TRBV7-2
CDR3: CASSLQQGDQPQHF
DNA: TGTGCCAGCAGCTTACAACAGGGCGATCAGCCCCAGCATTTT

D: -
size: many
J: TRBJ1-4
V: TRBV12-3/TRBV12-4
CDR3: CASSSRDSRGKGGVNEKLFF
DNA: TGTGCCAGCAGTTCCCGGGACTCCCGAGGGAAGGGAGGGGTTAATGAAAAACTGTTTTTT

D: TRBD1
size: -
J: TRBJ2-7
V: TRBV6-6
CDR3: CASSNRGSNEQYF
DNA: TGTGCCAGCAGTAACAGGGGTTCCAACGAGCAGTACTTC

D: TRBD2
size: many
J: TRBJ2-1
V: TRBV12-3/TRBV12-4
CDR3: CASSSSSGGYNEQFF
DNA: TGTGCCAGCAGTTCCTCTAGCGGGGGGTACAATGAGCAGTTCTTC

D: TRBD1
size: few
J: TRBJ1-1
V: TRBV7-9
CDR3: CASSRVTGEKAFF
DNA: TGTGCCAGCAGCCGGGTGACAGGGGAGAAAGCTTTCTTT

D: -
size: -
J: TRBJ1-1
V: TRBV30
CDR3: CAWSVHTEAFF
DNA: TGTGCCTGGAGTGTTCACACTGAAGCTTTCTTT

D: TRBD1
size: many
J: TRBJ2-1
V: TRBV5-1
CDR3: CASSYGDRDVNEQFF
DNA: TGCGCCAGCAGCTATGGGGACAGGGACGTCAATGAGCAGTTCTTC

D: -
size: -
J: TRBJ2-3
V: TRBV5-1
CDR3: CASSLGSYGTDTQYF
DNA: TGCGCCAGCAGCTTGGGCTCGTACGGCACAGATACGCAGTATTTT

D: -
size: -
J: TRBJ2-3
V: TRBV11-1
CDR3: CASRRRGTTDTQYF
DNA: TGTGCCAGCAGAAGACGGGGGACCACAGATACGCAGTATTTT

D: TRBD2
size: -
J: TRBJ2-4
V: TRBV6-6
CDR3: CASRPSGGAGSYNEQYF
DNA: TGTGCCAGCAGACCTAGCGGGGGGGCCGGGTCCTACAATGAGCAGTACTTC